These 32 T cell receptor beta chains originate from one sample sequenced in a study of cytomegalovirus exposure and HLA in healthy donors (dated by TCRdb to about 2017). The library was generated by the immunoSEQ multiplex PCR assay. For the multiplex PCR, a mixture combining 60 forward primers for TCR Vbeta segments and 13 reverse primers for TCR Jbeta segments was used. The table comes from immuneACCESS by way of TCRdb, which keeps in-frame sequences with V and J called. Part of the clones is missing from these tables; in studies checked, under half for an unresolved V gene and the rest for unknown reasons. This sample gives 150,000 to 200,000 clones in total; 75% to 85% of them show up just once. The ten most abundant clones make up 0.95% to 1.5% of the sample. The sample taken for sequencing was PBMCs. The receptors derive from a girl aged 2 to 10 in good health and CMV-seropositive.

The chain links TRBV15 to TRBJ2-4; 7 nucleotides match TRBD1. The trim removed 0 bases at V and 5 bases at J, leaving 7 bases unmatched. The V gene's germline CDR1 is LNHNV and CDR2 YYDKDF (reference sequence). The CDR3 covers 16 residues. The CDR3 spells CATSRDGSGQQNIQYF. CDR3 nucleotide sequence: TGTGCCACCAGCAGAGATGGATCGGGACAGCAAAACATTCAGTACTTC.

This clone has a single count. The chain uses TRBV5-5 and TRBJ1-1; TRBD1 might be the D (6 bases). V was cut by 1 base and J by 7 bases, with 20 bases left in between. Germline V gene sequence: CDR1 SGHKS, CDR2 YYEKEE (reference sequence). The CDR3 covers 16 residues. CDR3 sequence (DNA): TGTGCCAGCAGCTTGAGGGGCGAGGGGGGGACCCATGAAGCTTTCTTT. Translated, it gives CASSLRGEGGTHEAFF.

The chain has TRBV9 and TRBJ2-7; possibly TRBD2 for D (6 bases). V dropped 5 bases and J dropped 0 bases, with 18 bases sitting between them. In germline, CDR1 is SGDLS, CDR2 YYNGEE. This CDR3 is 16 amino acids long. CDR3: CASSRAGPIHSYEQYF. The CDR3 DNA sequence: TGTGCCAGCAGTCGTGCGGGACCTATCCACTCCTACGAGCAGTACTTC.

This chain joins TRBV15 and TRBJ2-6; D is unclear. The CDR3 sequence is 18 residues long. Between the trimmed V and J ends, which lost 3 bases and 0 bases, there was a span of 15 bases. Germline CDR1 LNHNV, CDR2 YYDKDF (reference sequence). The CDR3 sequence: CATSSNSPLSSGANVLTF. For the CDR3, the DNA is TGTGCCACCAGCAGTAATAGTCCCTTAAGCTCTGGGGCCAACGTCCTGACTTTC.

A single count supports this clone. J is TRBJ1-5 and V is TRBV5-1; D possibly corresponds to TRBD1 (6 bases). Germline lookup yields CDR1 SGHRS and CDR2 YFSETQ. This CDR3 is 14 amino acids long. The germline V and J ends were trimmed by 4 bases and 5 bases, with 13 bases remaining between them. As DNA, the CDR3 is TGCGCCAGCAGCATGGGGGCAGGGGATCAGCCCCAGCATTTT. This translates into CASSMGAGDQPQHF.

V usage is TRBV9 and J usage is TRBJ2-5; 8 bases agree with TRBD1. The CDR3 length is 18 residues. J gave up 1 base and V 1 base, and 12 bases lay outside the gene matches. Germline values: CDR1 SGDLS, CDR2 YYNGEE. CDR3 residues: CASSVNPFSGQVQETQYF. In DNA form, the CDR3 reads TGTGCCAGCAGCGTAAACCCATTCTCGGGACAGGTCCAAGAGACCCAGTACTTC.

V gene TRBV4-2 combines with J gene TRBJ2-2; a weak D match, TRBD1 (5 bases). Germline lookup yields CDR1 LGHNA and CDR2 YNFKEQ. CDR3 length: 16 residues. Trimming pared 1 base from V and 6 bases from J, leaving 15 bases between. In DNA form, the CDR3 reads TGTGCCAGCAGCCAAGGCCCCAGGCAGGGCCCCGGGGAGCTGTTTTTT. Its translation is CASSQGPRQGPGELFF.

The gene calls are TRBV20-1 and TRBJ1-1; D is unclear. Trimming took 6 bases from V and 6 from J, leaving 8 bases between them. Germline CDR1 reads DFQATT; CDR2 reads SNEGSKA (reference sequence). The CDR3 runs to 10 residues. The CDR3 DNA reads as TGCAGTGCCGTCGGGGCTGAAGCTTTCTTT. Residues: CSAVGAEAFF.

The chain has TRBV5-5 and TRBJ2-7; 9 bases map to TRBD2. Germline CDR1 is SGHKS and CDR2 is YYEKEE (reference sequence). The CDR3 consists of 16 residues. J lost 2 bases, V lost 3 bases, and 9 bases had no gene match. The CDR3 sequence is CASSSLAGGGTYEQYF. The CDR3 nucleotides are TGTGCCAGCAGCTCACTAGCGGGTGGGGGGACCTACGAGCAGTACTTC.

The chain couples TRBV13 to TRBJ2-1; D may be TRBD2 (6 bases). Germline CDR1 PRHDT, CDR2 FYEKMQ (reference sequence). This CDR3 has 16 residues. V was trimmed by 3 bases and J by 5 bases, leaving 17 bases between them. The CDR3 DNA follows: TGTGCCAGCAGCTTCACAAAGGGACTTCTCAACAATGAGCAGTTCTTC. Encoded protein: CASSFTKGLLNNEQFF. The full variable domain, in which reference TRBV13 and TRBJ2-1 provide the parts outside the CDR3, is AAGVIQSPRHLIKEKRETATLKCYPIPRHDTVYWYQQGPGQDPQFLISFYEKMQSDKGSIPDRFSAQQFSDYHSELNMSSLELGDSALYFCASSFTKGLLNNEQFFGPGTRLTVL.

CDR3 residues: CASSPPGEGGYTF. CDR3 sequence (DNA): TGTGCCAGCTCACCACCAGGGGAGGGTGGCTACACCTTC. The rearrangement links TRBV18 to TRBJ1-2, with D possibly matching TRBD1 (5 bases). V was cut by 0 bases and J by 7 bases, with 9 bases left in between. The CDR3 runs to 13 residues. Germline CDR1 reads KGHSH; CDR2 reads LQKENI.

The chain links TRBV5-5 to TRBJ1-2, with 8 nucleotides matching TRBD1. Germline V gene data show CDR1 as SGHKS and CDR2 as YYEKEE (reference sequence). The ends lost 0 bases at V and 8 bases at J; junction bases unmatched: 6. The CDR3 is 14 residues long. The CDR3 here is CASSLVSGGRGYTF. The CDR3 DNA reads TGTGCCAGCAGCTTGGTTTCAGGGGGCCGCGGCTACACCTTC.

The rearrangement joins TRBV5-4 to TRBJ2-5, with a possible D match to TRBD1 (5 bases). Gene TRBJ2-7 matches the end of the DNA better, so the J call may be wrong. CDR1 is SGHNT, CDR2 YYREEE, per germline (reference sequence). The CDR3 contains 14 residues. CDR3 in amino acids: CASSLEGASSEQYF. DNA for the CDR3: TGTGCCAGCAGCTTGGAAGGGGCAAGCTCCGAGCAGTACTTC.

The V gene is TRBV6-1, the J gene TRBJ2-7, with D uncertain. The CDR3 extends over 13 amino acids. Trimming shortened V by 0 bases and J by 6 bases, and 9 bases separated the two germline ends. Germline assignment: CDR1 MNHNS and CDR2 SASEGT. The CDR3 nucleotides read TGTGCCAGCAGTGAAGCCGGAGTATTCGAGCAGTACTTC. This codes for CASSEAGVFEQYF.

The chain's CDR3 is CASSLGIAGVGNEQFF. DNA for the CDR3: TGTGCCAGCAGCTTGGGAATAGCGGGAGTAGGCAATGAGCAGTTCTTC. V gene TRBV5-4 combines with J gene TRBJ2-1, with 9 bases aligning to TRBD2. This CDR3 region has 16 residues. V lost 0 bases and J lost 6; bases outside the gene matches: 7. Germline V CDR1 and CDR2: SGHNT, YYREEE (reference sequence).

The V call is TRBV6-5, the J call TRBJ1-1; D not resolved. Trimming removed 6 bases at V and 8 bases at J, with 19 bases between. This CDR3 is 14 amino acids long. Germline V gene sequence: CDR1 MNHEY, CDR2 SVGAGI. This CDR3 reads CASSLTPGQVEAFF. The CDR3 nucleotides are TGTGCCAGCAGCCTCACCCCGGGTCAAGTCGAAGCTTTCTTT.

This rearrangement joins TRBV2 to TRBJ1-2; 8 bases map to TRBD1. After removal of 6 bases from V and 2 bases from J, the junction contained 5 bases not matched to a gene. CDR1 and CDR2 from the germline V gene are SNHLY and FYNNEI. The CDR3 is 14 residues long. The CDR3 bases are TGTGCCAGCAGGCGGACAGGGCTCAACTATGGCTACACCTTC. Translation gives CASRRTGLNYGYTF. Full variable domain (remainder filled in from reference TRBV2 and TRBJ1-2): EPEVTQTPSHQVTQMGQEVILRCVPISNHLYFYWYRQILGQKVEFLVSFYNNEISEKSEIFDDQFSVERPDGSNFTLKIRSTKLEDSAMYFCASRRTGLNYGYTFGSGTRLTVV.

The chain couples TRBV9 to TRBJ2-7, with D hard to call. V was trimmed by 0 bases and J by 5 bases, leaving 9 bases between them. This CDR3 contains 13 residues. In germline, CDR1 is SGDLS, CDR2 YYNGEE. The CDR3 protein is CASSVELADEQYF. Here the CDR3 DNA reads TGTGCCAGCAGCGTAGAATTGGCGGACGAGCAGTACTTC.

The chain carries TRBV15 and TRBJ2-7; D is possibly TRBD2 (6 bases). Between the trimmed V and J ends, which lost 3 bases and 1 base, there was a span of 13 bases. There are 15 residues in the CDR3. The germline gives CDR1 LNHNV, CDR2 YYDKDF (reference sequence). The CDR3 here is CATSRGSGTSYEQYF. CDR3 nucleotides: TGTGCCACCAGCAGGGGGTCCGGGACTTCCTACGAGCAGTACTTC.

This clone was detected only a few times. The V call is TRBV4-1, the J call TRBJ2-7; no clear D. Trimming took 0 bases from V and 0 from J, leaving 12 bases between them. CDR1 is MGHRA, CDR2 YSYEKL, per germline. The CDR3 extends over 16 amino acids. The CDR3 DNA sequence: TGCGCCAGCAGCCAAGAGGGCAGCTCCCTCTCCTACGAGCAGTACTTC. Translated, it gives CASSQEGSSLSYEQYF.

The V gene is TRBV23-1, the J gene TRBJ2-3, with a weak D call TRBD2 (6 bases). TRBV23-1 is placed among ORFs of uncertain function. CDR3 length: 17 amino acids. The V gene lost 11 bases and the J gene lost 6 bases, with 30 bases spanning the gap. The CDR3 nucleotides read TGCGCCCGCGCCCCTCCAGCGGACTACTTCTGGGGGGATACGCAGTATTTT. It is translated as CARAPPADYFWGDTQYF.

This clone was seen a few times. The rearrangement joins TRBV7-9 to TRBJ2-6; the D gene is possibly TRBD2 (6 bases). The CDR3 sequence is 16 residues long. Trimming took off 5 bases at V and 2 bases at J, with 13 bases between the two ends. Germline V gene sequence: CDR1 SEHNR, CDR2 FQNEAQ (reference sequence). In DNA, the CDR3 is TGTGCCAGCAGCCCCACCGGGGGAACTGGGGCCAACGTCCTGACTTTC. Its translation is CASSPTGGTGANVLTF.

The chain uses TRBV7-9 and TRBJ1-4; D possibly corresponds to TRBD1 (6 bases). The CDR3 is 14 amino acids. The V and J ends lost 0 bases and 4 bases respectively, with 6 bases between them. Germline assignment: CDR1 SEHNR and CDR2 FQNEAQ (reference sequence). The CDR3 is CASSLAGGNEKLFF. Here the CDR3 DNA reads TGTGCCAGCAGCTTAGCAGGGGGTAATGAAAAACTGTTTTTT.

The V and J genes are TRBV28 and TRBJ2-1; D is unclear. The length of the CDR3 is 16 residues. Trimming removed 3 bases from V and 4 bases from J, with 16 bases in between. The germline gives CDR1 MDHEN, CDR2 SYDVKM. This chain's CDR3 is CASSFSWQARYNEQFF. The DNA of the CDR3 is TGTGCCAGCAGTTTCTCATGGCAGGCCAGATACAATGAGCAGTTCTTC.

This clone was seen a single time. A read error may account for a junction end that differs from germline. The chain uses TRBV6-6 and TRBJ2-2, with D possibly matching TRBD2 (6 bases). Germline V lookup: CDR1 MNHNY, CDR2 SVGAGI (reference sequence). The CDR3 is 16 amino acids. As DNA, the CDR3 is TGTGCCAGCAACACAGAACAAGGGGCTTTTACCGGGGGGCTGTTTTTT. Translated: CASNTEQGAFTGGLFF.

The V call is TRBV4-1, the J call TRBJ2-1, with D unresolved. The CDR3 sequence is 15 residues long. CDR1 and CDR2 from the germline V gene are MGHRA and YSYEKL. Trimming stripped 0 bases from V and 0 bases from J, with 6 bases between. The CDR3 protein is CASSQDSFSYNEQFF. For the CDR3, the DNA is TGCGCCAGCAGCCAAGATAGCTTCTCCTACAATGAGCAGTTCTTC.

This clone was seen a few times. This sequence joins TRBV6-1 and TRBJ1-2; D gene uncertain. The CDR3 runs 11 residues. V was pared by 7 bases and J by 3 bases, with 6 bases between. Looked up from germline, CDR1 is MNHNS and CDR2 is SASEGT. CDR3 in DNA: TGTGCCAGCAATGGAGACTATGGCTACACCTTC. Amino acids: CASNGDYGYTF.

The chain couples TRBV9 to TRBJ2-3, with TRBD2 matching 7 bases. CDR3 length equals 16 residues. Unmatched junction bases numbered 8, after V lost 4 bases and J lost 0 bases. Germline V lookup: CDR1 SGDLS, CDR2 YYNGEE. The CDR3 loop reads CASSPRLATSTDTQYF. DNA for the CDR3: TGTGCCAGCAGCCCCCGACTAGCAACTAGCACAGATACGCAGTATTTT.

The chain employs TRBV5-6 and TRBJ2-2; D is perhaps TRBD1 (6 bases). The CDR3 has 16 amino acids. CDR1 is SGHDT and CDR2 is YYEEEE in the germline V gene. Trimming pared 1 base from V and 3 bases from J, leaving 13 bases between. Here the CDR3 reads CASSLIETGYTGELFF. The DNA of the CDR3 is TGTGCCAGCAGCTTGATAGAAACAGGGTACACCGGGGAGCTGTTTTTT. The full variable domain, its missing parts supplied by reference TRBV5-6 and TRBJ2-2, is DAGVTQSPTHLIKTRGQQVTLRCSPKSGHDTVSWYQQALGQGPQFIFQYYEEEERQRGNFPDRFSGHQFPNYSSELNVNALLLGDSALYLCASSLIETGYTGELFFGEGSRLTVL.

To note about this clone: This sample includes further DNA sequences coding for the same CDR3. The chain joins TRBV19 to TRBJ2-3, with 11 bases fitting TRBD2. V dropped 9 bases and J dropped 6; count of bases not matched to a gene: 2. CDR3 length equals 12 residues. The germline V gene has CDR1 LNHDA and CDR2 SQIVND (reference sequence). CDR3 residues: CASRLAGDTQYF. The CDR3 coding sequence is TGTGCCAGCCGACTAGCGGGGGATACGCAGTATTTT.

The V and J genes are TRBV2 and TRBJ2-3; D is undetermined. Germline V gene data show CDR1 as SNHLY and CDR2 as FYNNEI. This CDR3 comprises 14 residues. Trimming shortened V by 4 bases and J by 3 bases, and 11 bases separated the two germline ends. CDR3 nucleotide sequence: TGTGCCAGCAGTGTAAACCGTCGGACAGATACGCAGTATTTT. Its protein product is CASSVNRRTDTQYF.

This clone was counted a single time. V is TRBV11-2 and J is TRBJ2-2, with D perhaps TRBD1 (6 bases). Germline lookup yields CDR1 SGHAT and CDR2 FQNNGV. Trimming cost V 3 bases and J 2 bases, with 13 bases left between them. CDR3 length: 16 amino acids. The CDR3 sequence is CASSLVAGANTGELFF. Written as DNA, the CDR3 is TGTGCCAGCAGCTTGGTGGCAGGGGCTAACACCGGGGAGCTGTTTTTT.